This T cell receptor beta chain emerged from a study of blood T cell repertoires in COVID-19. Study context: PBMCs, B-cell-depleted T cells, or T cells provided the cDNA or gDNA that made up the material.

The CDR3 covers 14 residues. Germline assignment: CDR1 SGHTA and CDR2 FQGTGA. The V and J ends lost 4 bases and 4 bases respectively, with 12 bases between them. Measured with immunoSEQ multiplex PCR; TCRdb has only the in-frame clones, and not every one. This table has about 92,000 clones, about 70% appearing once. The specimen was peripheral blood. The chain uses TRBV7-3 and TRBJ2-3; tentative D call: TRBD2 (7 bases). The clonotype comes from a woman aged 55 to 70 in a cohort sampled during active or convalescent COVID-19. CDR3 coding DNA: TGTGCCAGCAGCTGGGGGGGCCTGGCAGATACGCAGTATTTT. The encoded protein is CASSWGGLADTQYF.